Below, 25 T cell receptor beta chains from the same sample are listed, as sequenced in a study of T cells after yellow fever vaccination. MiXCR was run by TCRdb on the 5' RACE reads, yielding one entry per CDR3 protein. Among about 630,000 distinct CDR3 sequences listed, 9% to 15% were seen once. The sequencing used PBMCs, collected on the day of the yellow fever booster vaccination. All receptors derive from a man younger than 40 who received the YFV17D yellow fever vaccine.

The chain combines TRBV4-2 with TRBJ2-5; 7 nucleotides match TRBD2. Germline V lookup: CDR1 LGHNA, CDR2 YNFKEQ. The CDR3 covers 15 residues. The J segment lost 5 bases and the V segment lost 4 bases, leaving 10 bases of the junction unmatched. For the CDR3, the DNA is TGTGCCAGCAGCCCGCCGGGACTACCCGGGGAGACCCAGTACTTC. Its translation: CASSPPGLPGETQYF.

The chain combines TRBV20-1 with TRBJ2-3; possible D gene TRBD2, 5 bases. There are 14 residues in the CDR3. Germline CDR1 reads DFQATT; CDR2 reads SNEGSKA (reference sequence). Trimming pared 3 bases from V and 9 bases from J, leaving 19 bases between. Here the CDR3 reads CSARVVVGGETQYF. The CDR3 coding sequence is TGCAGTGCTAGGGTAGTTGTCGGTGGGGAGACGCAGTATTTT.

The sample holds a few counts of this clonotype. One end of the junction varies from germline; a read error may be responsible. The rearrangement uses TRBV18 and TRBJ2-3, with a tentative D call TRBD1 (6 bases). The CDR3 length is 12 residues. CDR1 is KGHSH, CDR2 LQKENI, per germline. CDR3 DNA sequence: TGTGCCAGCTCACTCTCCAACTTGGGGGCGGATTTT. Protein: CASSLSNLGADF.

In its sample, this clonotype was seen a few times. The chain combines TRBV18 with TRBJ2-7; unclear D gene. The CDR3 length is 14 residues. The V gene lost 4 bases and the J gene lost 0 bases, with 10 bases spanning the gap. Germline V CDR1 and CDR2: KGHSH, LQKENI. The CDR3 DNA reads as TGTGCCAGCTCACGTGAAGTAAGCTCCTACGAGCAGTACTTC. Amino acids: CASSREVSSYEQYF. Complete variable domain (other parts from reference TRBV18 and TRBJ2-7): NAGVMQNPRHLVRRRGQEARLRCSPMKGHSHVYWYRQLPEEGLKFMVYLQKENIIDESGMPKERFSAEFPKEGPSILRIQQVVRGDSAAYFCASSREVSSYEQYFGPGTRLTVT.

The V call is TRBV7-2, the J call TRBJ2-3, with 8 bases lining up with TRBD2. The V and J ends lost 5 bases and 2 bases, in that order; junction bases with no gene match: 9. This CDR3 is 16 amino acids long. Looked up from germline, CDR1 is SGHTA and CDR2 is FQGNSA. The CDR3 protein is CASSTQAGETTDTQYF. The CDR3 coding sequence is TGTGCCAGCAGCACGCAAGCGGGAGAGACCACAGATACGCAGTATTTT.

The table lists this clonotype with a few counts. The genes are TRBV7-2 and TRBJ2-7, with TRBD2 as a possible D gene (5 bases). Germline CDR1 SGHTA, CDR2 FQGNSA. There are 15 residues in the CDR3. The ends were cut back, 5 bases at V and 3 bases at J, with 17 bases in the middle. CDR3 loop: CASSPLKGSYYEQYF. For the CDR3, the DNA is TGTGCCAGCAGCCCCCTCAAAGGGAGTTACTACGAGCAGTACTTC.

The chain employs TRBV3-1 and TRBJ1-1; D gene unclear. Trimming shortened V by 0 bases and J by 2 bases, and 7 bases separated the two germline ends. This CDR3 spans 14 amino acids. Germline assignment: CDR1 LGHDT and CDR2 YNNKEL (reference sequence). CDR3 in DNA: TGTGCCAGCAGCCAAGAGGTCAGTAACACTGAAGCTTTCTTT. Its protein product is CASSQEVSNTEAFF.

The chain has TRBV30 and TRBJ2-7, with D possibly being TRBD2 (7 bases). Trimming removed 0 bases from V and 1 base from J, with 10 bases in between. Germline V gene lookup returns CDR1 GTSNPN and CDR2 SVGIG (reference sequence). The CDR3 contains 14 residues. CDR3 protein: CAWSVGGGSYEQYF. DNA for the CDR3: TGTGCCTGGAGTGTGGGAGGGGGGTCCTACGAGCAGTACTTC.

This clonotype has more than one count but fewer than ten. The CDR3 DNA reads TGTGCCAGCAGCCCTCCTTTACGTGGGACTGAGCAGTTCTTC. Translated: CASSPPLRGTEQFF. The chain is built from TRBV9 and TRBJ2-1; tentatively, D is TRBD1 or TRBD2 (5 bases each). The CDR3 covers 14 residues. Germline-derived CDR1 and CDR2 are SGDLS and YYNGEE. The V gene lost 4 bases and the J gene lost 9 bases, with 17 bases spanning the gap.

The CDR3 sequence: CSVDGRTRDDYGYTF. DNA of the CDR3: TGCAGCGTTGACGGTCGGACAAGGGATGACTATGGCTACACCTTC. J is TRBJ1-2 and V is TRBV29-1, with D possibly being TRBD1 (5 bases). Germline V lookup: CDR1 SQVTM, CDR2 ANQGSEA. V was shortened by 3 bases and J by 3 bases, with 17 bases between the two germline ends. The CDR3 extends over 15 amino acids.

This clonotype was recorded many times. V gene TRBV28 combines with J gene TRBJ2-7; D remains ambiguous. This CDR3 comprises 10 residues. V shed 10 bases and J shed 5 bases, with 9 bases lying between them. Germline loops: CDR1 MDHEN, CDR2 SYDVKM. CDR3 loop: CATLSNEQYF. DNA of the CDR3: TGTGCCACCTTATCCAACGAGCAGTACTTC.

This clonotype showed up just a few times. The gene calls are TRBV15 and TRBJ2-5; 9 bases match TRBD2. Germline assignment: CDR1 LNHNV and CDR2 YYDKDF (reference sequence). The CDR3 has 15 residues. J gave up 5 bases and V 4 bases, and 8 bases lay outside the gene matches. The CDR3 DNA follows: TGTGCCACCAGCACAACTAGCGGGCTTTCGGAGACCCAGTACTTC. This translates into CATSTTSGLSETQYF.

A few counts support this clonotype. The chain recombines TRBV20-1 with TRBJ2-7, with TRBD2 matching 10 bases. The CDR3 extends over 13 amino acids. After removal of 6 bases from V and 4 bases from J, the junction contained 6 bases not matched to a gene. From germline, CDR1 is DFQATT and CDR2 SNEGSKA (reference sequence). CDR3 amino acids: CSAPGLAQYEQYF. The DNA of the CDR3 is TGCAGTGCCCCGGGACTAGCGCAATACGAGCAGTACTTC.

This clonotype turned up a few times. This chain uses TRBV5-5 with TRBJ2-1; maybe TRBD2 (5 bases). There are 14 residues in the CDR3. Germline loops: CDR1 SGHKS, CDR2 YYEKEE (reference sequence). V was trimmed by 6 bases and J by 6 bases, leaving 16 bases between them. CDR3 amino acids: CASITWGALNEQFF. DNA for the CDR3: TGTGCCAGCATCACTTGGGGAGCCCTCAATGAGCAGTTCTTC.

This clonotype has a handful of counts. J is TRBJ2-3 and V is TRBV9; D is perhaps TRBD2 (5 bases). Trimming stripped 3 bases from V and 3 bases from J, with 11 bases between. The CDR3 totals 14 residues. Germline V gene lookup returns CDR1 SGDLS and CDR2 YYNGEE. The CDR3 DNA follows: TGTGCCAGCAGCGCCGAGGGCAGGACAGATACGCAGTATTTT. Translated: CASSAEGRTDTQYF.

V is TRBV9 and J is TRBJ1-5; D is unclear. V was trimmed by 0 bases and J by 5 bases, leaving 15 bases between them. CDR3 length: 16 residues. Germline V CDR1 and CDR2: SGDLS, YYNGEE. The CDR3 coding sequence is TGTGCCAGCAGCGTAGATCTTTTACAGCCGGATCAGCCCCAGCATTTT. Encoded protein: CASSVDLLQPDQPQHF.

This clonotype was detected a few times. The chain recombines TRBV5-1 with TRBJ2-1, with 12 bases identical to TRBD2. V was pared by 6 bases and J by 9 bases, with 7 bases of the junction left unmatched. CDR1 is SGHRS, CDR2 YFSETQ, per germline. This CDR3 has 14 residues. The CDR3 here is CASNPLAGGSEQFF. DNA of the CDR3: TGCGCCAGCAACCCACTAGCGGGAGGCTCTGAGCAGTTCTTC.

This clonotype was counted only a few times. The V and J genes are TRBV5-1 and TRBJ2-7; tentatively, D is TRBD1 (6 bases). Per the germline V gene, CDR1 is SGHRS and CDR2 is YFSETQ. The CDR3 covers 15 residues. Trimming left V 0 bases short and J 7 bases short, with 17 bases between. CDR3: CASSLVDGGMGEQYF. In DNA, the CDR3 is TGCGCCAGCAGCTTGGTCGATGGGGGCATGGGGGAGCAGTACTTC.

The V call is TRBV6-5, the J call TRBJ2-6, with D possibly being TRBD2 (5 bases). V was shortened by 0 bases and J by 4 bases, with 10 bases between the two germline ends. The CDR3 has 16 amino acids. Germline CDR1 is MNHEY and CDR2 is SVGAGI. CDR3 protein: CASSYSSGSGANVLTF. The DNA for the CDR3 is TGTGCCAGCAGTTACTCGAGCGGATCCGGGGCCAACGTCCTGACTTTC.

The V gene is TRBV19, the J gene TRBJ1-5; 7 nucleotides match TRBD1. In germline, CDR1 is LNHDA, CDR2 SQIVND (reference sequence). The ends lost 3 bases at V and 1 base at J; junction bases unmatched: 3. CDR3 length: 15 amino acids. The CDR3 DNA is TGTGCCAGTAGTATCGAGGGGGCCAGCAATCAGCCCCAGCATTTT. Translation: CASSIEGASNQPQHF.

This clonotype has more than one count but fewer than ten. The CDR3 loop is CASSLLTGGGDLDTQYF. CDR3 sequence (DNA): TGTGCCAGCAGCTTGCTAACGGGGGGCGGAGACCTAGATACGCAGTATTTT. The chain uses TRBV7-8 and TRBJ2-3; D possibly corresponds to TRBD2 (7 bases). V lost 3 bases, J lost 5 bases, and 21 bases lay in between. The germline V gene has CDR1 SGHVS and CDR2 FQNEAQ. The CDR3 has 17 amino acids.

This clonotype has more than one count but fewer than ten. The CDR3 DNA follows: TGTGCCAGCAGCTTGGGGAGCGGGAGGAAGACCCAGTACTTC. Its protein is CASSLGSGRKTQYF. This chain links TRBV7-2 with TRBJ2-5, with 9 positions matching TRBD2. The J segment lost 6 bases and the V segment lost 3 bases, leaving 5 bases of the junction unmatched. The CDR3 is 14 residues long. Germline loops: CDR1 SGHTA, CDR2 FQGNSA.

This sequence joins TRBV20-1 and TRBJ2-7; no definite D call. V was pared by 2 bases and J by 0 bases, with 5 bases between. The CDR3 contains 12 residues. CDR1 and CDR2 from the germline V gene are DFQATT and SNEGSKA (reference sequence). CDR3 in DNA: TGCAGTGCTAGAATGGCCTCCTACGAGCAGTACTTC. Protein: CSARMASYEQYF.

This clonotype has a handful of counts. In nucleotides, the CDR3 is TGTGCCAGCAGTTACAAACAGGGCCCTAATGAAAAACTGTTTTTT. As protein: CASSYKQGPNEKLFF. J is TRBJ1-4 and V is TRBV6-5; D might be TRBD1 (6 bases). Trimming took 2 bases from V and 3 from J, leaving 10 bases between them. Germline V gene lookup returns CDR1 MNHEY and CDR2 SVGAGI. The CDR3 extends over 15 amino acids.

The chain links TRBV30 to TRBJ2-1; D unresolved. From germline, CDR1 is GTSNPN and CDR2 SVGIG (reference sequence). This CDR3 region has 11 residues. Deletions cut 1 base from V and 7 bases from J, with 5 bases between. In DNA, the CDR3 is TGTGCCTGGAGTGGAGGTAATGAGCAGTTCTTC. The encoded protein is CAWSGGNEQFF.